The rows below give T cell receptor beta chains drawn from one sample of a study of OX40 agonist ivuxolimab in advanced cancers. Produced via immunoSEQ multiplex PCR; TCRdb's table is partial and in-frame only. Among under 25,000 clones listed, roughly 73% were seen once. Sample: CD4+ or CD8+ T cells sorted from blood, taken in a trial of the OX40 agonist ivuxolimab. The receptors originated from an adult with an advanced solid tumor such as melanoma, head and neck, liver or kidney cancer. Each CDR3 is given with its conserved first and last residue. The D gene is left open where the match is weak. Rows give clone size only sometimes, using once, few, many, or a class for an expanded clone.

abundance,v_gene,d_gene,j_gene,CDR3nt,CDR3aa
-,TRBV25-1,-,TRBJ2-2,TGTGCCAGCAGTCCTGCGGGAACCGGGGAGCTGTTTTTT,CASSPAGTGELFF
-,TRBV28,TRBD1,TRBJ2-7,TGTGCCAGCTCCATCCGAAAAGCTAACGGGGACAGGGGCCTCGAGCAGTACTTC,CASSIRKANGDRGLEQYF
-,TRBV7-8,-,TRBJ2-7,TGTGCCAGCAGCTTAGATGGGTCGTTTTACGAGCAGTACTTC,CASSLDGSFYEQYF
-,TRBV27,-,TRBJ2-7,TGTGCCAGCAGTTCGATTGCGCCAAGCTCCTACGAGCAGTACTTC,CASSSIAPSSYEQYF
-,TRBV5-8,-,TRBJ1-5,TGTGCCAGCAGCCCTTCCGGGTTTAGCAATCAGCCCCAGCATTTT,CASSPSGFSNQPQHF
once,TRBV4-1,-,TRBJ1-1,TGCGCCAGCAGCCAAGAGGCGGGGTACGGGACTGAAGCTTTCTTT,CASSQEAGYGTEAFF
-,TRBV27,TRBD2,TRBJ2-1,TGTGCCAGCAGTCTTGAGACTAGCCCTCCCAATGAGCAGTTCTTC,CASSLETSPPNEQFF
-,TRBV10-2,-,TRBJ2-3,TGCGCCAGCAGTGTTGACCCCACAGATACGCAGTATTTT,CASSVDPTDTQYF
-,TRBV4-1,-,TRBJ1-2,TGCGCCAGCAGCCAAGATCCCGGGACGGGCTATGGCTACACCTTC,CASSQDPGTGYGYTF
-,TRBV4-1,-,TRBJ1-3,TGCGCCAGCAGCCAAGATAATAGAAGGAACTCTGGAAACACCATATATTTT,CASSQDNRRNSGNTIYF
few,TRBV19,-,TRBJ1-4,TGTGCCAGTAGTATAGATGAAGGTTGGGCAACTAATGAAAAACTGTTTTTT,CASSIDEGWATNEKLFF
-,TRBV2,-,TRBJ2-1,TGTGCCAGCTTAGAGGTTTTGGTCAATGAGCAGTTCTTC,CASLEVLVNEQFF
-,TRBV9,-,TRBJ2-1,TGTGCCAGCAGCGTAGGTCCCAATGAGCAGTTCTTC,CASSVGPNEQFF
-,TRBV7-8,TRBD1,TRBJ2-7,TGTGCCAGCAGCTTGCCCGGGACAGTTTATGAGCAGTACTTC,CASSLPGTVYEQYF
-,TRBV6-5,-,TRBJ2-4,TGTGCCAGCAGTTTCTCACTCGGAACCAAAAACATTCAGTACTTC,CASSFSLGTKNIQYF
once,TRBV13,-,TRBJ2-7,TGTGCCAGCAGCTTTGGACAGCTGCCCTACGAGCAGTACTTC,CASSFGQLPYEQYF
once,TRBV9,-,TRBJ2-7,TGTGCCAGCAGCGTTAAGGATAGAACCTACGAGCAGTACTTC,CASSVKDRTYEQYF
-,TRBV9,-,TRBJ2-7,TGTGCCAGCAGCGTAGAGCCAGGGAGGTACGAGCAGTACTTC,CASSVEPGRYEQYF
-,TRBV7-2,-,TRBJ2-7,TGTGCCAGCAGCTTAGTGGTGGACTACTACGAGCAGTACTTC,CASSLVVDYYEQYF
-,TRBV4-3,TRBD1,TRBJ1-1,TGCGCCAGCAGCCAAGGGACAGGGGGCCTGAACACTGAAGCTTTCTTT,CASSQGTGGLNTEAFF
-,TRBV9,-,TRBJ1-1,TGTGCCAGCAGCGTAGGTATCCAGACCCTGAACACTGAAGCTTTCTTT,CASSVGIQTLNTEAFF
-,TRBV9,TRBD2,TRBJ2-1,TGTGCCAGCAGCTTGTCTAGCGGGAGTTTCGATGAGCAGTTCTTC,CASSLSSGSFDEQFF
-,TRBV4-1,TRBD2,TRBJ2-7,TGCGCCAGCAGCCTCGGGACTAGCGGTACCTACGAGCAGTACTTC,CASSLGTSGTYEQYF
-,TRBV28,-,TRBJ1-3,TGTGCCAGCAGCAAGGACGTAGCCTCTGGAAACACCATATATTTT,CASSKDVASGNTIYF
-,TRBV4-3,TRBD2,TRBJ2-7,TGCGCCAGCAGCCAACTAGCGGGGGCGAGCTCCTACGAGCAGTACTTC,CASSQLAGASSYEQYF
-,TRBV6-1,-,TRBJ2-1,TGTGCCAGCAGTGAGGGGGGTCACTACAATGAGCAGTTCTTC,CASSEGGHYNEQFF
-,TRBV19,-,TRBJ1-2,TGTGCCAGTAGTATAGAACCAGGGGAGGCCTATGGCTACACCTTC,CASSIEPGEAYGYTF
-,TRBV28,TRBD1,TRBJ1-1,TGTGCCAGCAGTTTCCTCGGCCTGGACAGGGGGCGGACTGAAGCTTTCTTT,CASSFLGLDRGRTEAFF
few,TRBV9,TRBD2,TRBJ2-3,TGTGCCAGCAGCGTGATTAGCGGGGGCACAGATACGCAGTATTTT,CASSVISGGTDTQYF
-,TRBV11-2,-,TRBJ2-1,TGTGCCAGCAGCCTAGGGGCCCAGGGCCTCTACAATGAGCAGTTCTTC,CASSLGAQGLYNEQFF
once,TRBV5-1,-,TRBJ2-7,TGCGCCAGCAGCTTTTCATCACAGTCCCCCTACGAGCAGTACTTC,CASSFSSQSPYEQYF
-,TRBV28,-,TRBJ1-5,TGTGCCAGCAACCCTACCCCGGGGGCTCAGCCCCAGCATTTT,CASNPTPGAQPQHF
-,TRBV11-2,-,TRBJ2-2,TGTGCCAGCAGCTTATTTCGGCTCGAAAACACCGGGGAGCTGTTTTTT,CASSLFRLENTGELFF
once,TRBV11-2,-,TRBJ1-6,TGTGCCAGCAGCTCCAGAGTATCAGACAGTCAGAATTCACCCCTCCACTTT,CASSSRVSDSQNSPLHF
-,TRBV4-3,-,TRBJ1-5,TGCGCCAGCAGCCCCGGGTATAGCAATCAGCCCCAGCATTTT,CASSPGYSNQPQHF
-,TRBV11-2,-,TRBJ2-3,TGTGCCAGCAGCTTAGCCGCAGATACGCAGTATTTT,CASSLAADTQYF
-,TRBV13,-,TRBJ2-5,TGTGCCAGCAGCTTAGATACCCGAGGGGAGACCCAGTACTTC,CASSLDTRGETQYF
-,TRBV28,-,TRBJ1-1,TGTGCCAGCAGTTTCAGGGGAAGGACTGAAGCTTTCTTT,CASSFRGRTEAFF
once,TRBV2,-,TRBJ2-7,TGTGCCAGCAGTGAATACGGATCCCGCTACGAGCAGTACTTC,CASSEYGSRYEQYF
-,TRBV18,-,TRBJ2-1,TGTGCCAGCTCGCCTGCGACGGGGGGCGTTTTTGACAATGAGCAGTTCTTC,CASSPATGGVFDNEQFF
-,TRBV19,TRBD1,TRBJ1-5,TGTGCCAGTAGTATACCCCCAACAGGGGAGTATCAGCCCCAGCATTTT,CASSIPPTGEYQPQHF
-,TRBV19,-,TRBJ2-3,TGTGCCAGTAGTAATACGGCTAGCGCTAGCACAGATACGCAGTATTTT,CASSNTASASTDTQYF
-,TRBV28,TRBD1,TRBJ2-2,TGTGCCAGCAGCCGAGGGACAGGAGACACCGGGGAGCTGTTTTTT,CASSRGTGDTGELFF
-,TRBV11-1,-,TRBJ1-1,TGTGCCAGCAGCTCTATTGGGAAAGCTTTCTTT,CASSSIGKAFF
few,TRBV5-6,-,TRBJ1-2,TGTGCCAGCAGCTTGGAGATGGGACCATATGGCTACACCTTC,CASSLEMGPYGYTF
-,TRBV27,TRBD1,TRBJ2-7,TGTGCCAGCAGTCAGAGACAGGGGGCTAACGAGCAGTACTTC,CASSQRQGANEQYF
-,TRBV19,-,TRBJ2-2,TGTGCCAGTAGTATAGAGGGCTCTGAATATCTTTCCGCGAACACCGGGGAGCTGTTTTTT,CASSIEGSEYLSANTGELFF
-,TRBV11-2,-,TRBJ2-5,TGTGCCAGCAGCTTAATCACCACTTGGGGGGAGGTTTCAGAGACCCAGTACTTC,CASSLITTWGEVSETQYF